Included here is one T cell receptor beta chain sequence, with context. Data came from immunoSEQ multiplex PCR; TCRdb stores just in-frame clones and leaves some out. Of around 2.1 million clones detected, around 95% appear once; the ten largest clones hold about 0.13%. This record belongs to a study of shared clonotypes between healthy human individuals. About the research overall: Samples came from a couple of female and a few male donors aged 18 to 49.

CDR1 SGHAT and CDR2 FQNNGV come from the germline V gene. The CDR3 is made up of 15 amino acids. The trim removed 5 bases at V and 1 base at J, leaving 5 bases unmatched. The V and J genes are TRBV11-2 and TRBJ1-3; 7 nucleotides align to TRBD1. The specimen was naive CD4+ T cells sorted from blood. Described subset: CD45RA+ positively selected. The receptor comes from a man aged 18-30 years in good health. The CDR3 here is CASSPLDRSGNTIYF. For the CDR3, the DNA is TGTGCCAGCAGCCCCCTGGACAGGTCTGGAAACACCATATATTTT.